This section outlines one TCR beta chain sequence together with its context. This sample is part of a study of blood T cell repertoires in COVID-19. The repertoire was sequenced with immunoSEQ multiplex PCR; TCRdb's copy has only in-frame clones and lacks some. The repertoire holds 130,000 or so clones, with about 86% as singletons. The CDR3 runs to 13 residues. V was clipped by 8 bases and J by 6 bases; unmatched bases: 6. CDR1 MNHNY and CDR2 SVGAGI come from the germline V gene (reference sequence). This clonotype was sampled from a woman aged 60 to 75 with acute or convalescent COVID-19. V gene TRBV6-6 combines with J gene TRBJ1-2; 10 bases are shared with TRBD1. Source material: peripheral blood. The CDR3 DNA sequence: TGTGCCAGCGCTCCCGGACAGGGGGATGGCTACACCTTC. It codes for CASAPGQGDGYTF.